The clone carrying this TCR beta chain has a handful of counts. The sample comes from a study of human T cells and chemical hapten exposure. With V trimmed by 4 bases and J by 5 bases, 11 bases remained unmatched. The CDR3 is made up of 16 amino acids. Original processing notes: With a range of about 23,224 to 750,000, the median per sample was about 92,000 TCRs. MiXCR, applied by TCRdb to the 5' RACE reads, yields one record per CDR3 protein. The V and J calls and clone size are TCRdb's, not the authors'. The data contain about 140,000 distinct CDR3 sequences, roughly 4% of them seen just once; the ten biggest clones take up more than 1.2%. Unfractionated whole blood served as the source for total RNA extraction.

The chain carries TRBV12-3 or TRBV12-4 and TRBJ2-5, with 9 bases matching TRBD1. This TCR derives from a female donor in good health. CDR3 in amino acids: CASSSQGTGMEETQYF. The CDR3, as DNA: TGTGCCAGCAGTTCCCAAGGGACAGGGATGGAGGAGACCCAGTACTTC.